The 20 T cell receptor beta chains in this list originate from one sample, sequenced in a study of blood T cell repertoires in COVID-19. Using immunoSEQ multiplex PCR, the repertoire was profiled, and TCRdb retains in-frame clones only, with some absent. The sample comprises more than 200,000 clones, 85% to 90% of which are singletons, and roughly a tenth rests with the top ten. Material: peripheral blood. These receptors were taken from a woman aged 50 to 60 with COVID-19, enrolled during active disease.

V and J are TRBV6-4 and TRBJ1-6; 7 bases are shared with TRBD1. The V gene end was trimmed by 5 bases and the J gene end by 8 bases; junction bases not matched to a gene: 9. Germline V CDR1 and CDR2: MRHNA, SNTAGT. The CDR3 covers 15 residues. The chain's CDR3 is CASSRDRVRDSPLHF. The DNA of the CDR3 is TGTGCCAGCAGTCGAGACAGGGTCAGAGATTCACCCCTCCACTTT.

The chain combines TRBV7-6 with TRBJ1-1, with D unclear. With 0 bases removed from V and 1 base from J, the gap between germline ends came to 3 bases. CDR1 and CDR2 (germline): SGHVS, FNYEAQ. The CDR3 has 13 residues. The CDR3: CASSLAQNTEAFF. The CDR3, as DNA: TGTGCCAGCAGCTTAGCCCAGAACACTGAAGCTTTCTTT.

The genes are TRBV6-5 and TRBJ1-5; D possibly corresponds to TRBD1 (5 bases). This CDR3 comprises 13 residues. CDR1 and CDR2 from the germline V gene are MNHEY and SVGAGI. The V gene lost 6 bases and the J gene lost 3 bases, with 9 bases spanning the gap. Written as DNA, the CDR3 is TGTGCCAGCAGCAGGACAATCAATCAGCCCCAGCATTTT. It codes for CASSRTINQPQHF.

This chain uses TRBV6-5 with TRBJ1-2, with TRBD1 matching 9 bases. Germline-derived CDR1 and CDR2 are MNHEY and SVGAGI. The CDR3 totals 15 residues. V trimming: 5 bases; J trimming: 1 base; junction bases outside the gene matches: 5. The CDR3 DNA follows: TGTGCCAGCAGTCCCACGGGACAGGGTAACTATGGCTACACCTTC. It encodes CASSPTGQGNYGYTF.

The V call is TRBV5-1, the J call TRBJ1-2; D is undetermined. Between the trimmed V and J ends, which lost 5 bases and 4 bases, there was a span of 15 bases. The CDR3 runs 14 residues. Per germline, CDR1 SGHRS and CDR2 YFSETQ. DNA for the CDR3: TGCGCCAGCAGACCGGGGTCGGTTGGCTATGGCTACACCTTC. Translated, it gives CASRPGSVGYGYTF.

J is TRBJ2-2 and V is TRBV7-3, with TRBD1 as a possible D gene (6 bases). The CDR3 length is 15 residues. Germline lookup yields CDR1 SGHTA and CDR2 FQGTGA. Between the trimmed V and J ends, which lost 5 bases and 4 bases, there was a span of 14 bases. The CDR3 bases are TGTGCCAGCAGCCGTCCGACAGGTGGCACCGGGGAGCTGTTTTTT. Protein: CASSRPTGGTGELFF.

This chain links TRBV9 with TRBJ2-1, with TRBD1 matching over 10 bases. The V gene end was trimmed by 3 bases and the J gene end by 7 bases; junction bases not matched to a gene: 4. The CDR3 extends over 14 amino acids. Per the germline V gene, CDR1 is SGDLS and CDR2 is YYNGEE. CDR3 coding DNA: TGTGCCAGCAGCGCCCGACAGGGGGCGAATGAGCAGTTCTTC. It encodes CASSARQGANEQFF. The whole variable domain, remainder taken from reference TRBV9 and TRBJ2-1, is DSGVTQTPKHLITATGQRVTLRCSPRSGDLSVYWYQQSLDQGLQFLIQYYNGEERAKGNILERFSAQQFPDLHSELNLSSLELGDSALYFCASSARQGANEQFFGPGTRLTVL.

This clone was seen a single time. The J gene is TRBJ2-1, the V gene TRBV11-1, with 13 bases aligning to TRBD2. Looked up from germline, CDR1 is SGHAT and CDR2 is FQDESV (reference sequence). V lost 4 bases, J lost 4 bases, and 1 base stayed unmatched. The CDR3 has 15 residues. CDR3 nucleotides: TGTGCCAGCAGCTCGGGACTAGCGGGGTACAATGAGCAGTTCTTC. Its protein is CASSSGLAGYNEQFF.

The gene calls are TRBV7-2 and TRBJ1-1, with 7 bases matching TRBD1. The germline CDR1 and CDR2 sequences are SGHTA and FQGNSA. The V and J ends lost 3 bases and 4 bases, in that order; junction bases with no gene match: 8. This CDR3 has 15 residues. The CDR3 DNA reads as TGTGCCAGCAGCTTTGAACCACAGGGGACCACTGAAGCTTTCTTT. Translation gives CASSFEPQGTTEAFF.

This chain connects TRBV30 to TRBJ2-1; 8 positions match TRBD1. Germline loops: CDR1 GTSNPN, CDR2 SVGIG (reference sequence). The CDR3 has 14 amino acids. Unmatched junction bases numbered 7, after V lost 3 bases and J lost 6 bases. The CDR3 here is CAWRERDRPNEQFF. The CDR3 DNA follows: TGTGCCTGGAGGGAGAGGGACAGGCCCAATGAGCAGTTCTTC.

V usage is TRBV5-1 and J usage is TRBJ2-2; 9 bases agree with TRBD1. There are 20 residues in the CDR3. V lost 0 bases and J lost 3; bases outside the gene matches: 15. The germline V gene has CDR1 SGHRS and CDR2 YFSETQ. CDR3 in DNA: TGCGCCAGCAGCTTGGCCGTCGGACAGGGGATCCCTCGGGACACCGGGGAGCTGTTTTTT. Protein: CASSLAVGQGIPRDTGELFF.

This chain links TRBV7-2 with TRBJ2-3, with 11 bases that match TRBD1. The V and J ends lost 1 base and 4 bases, in that order; junction bases with no gene match: 1. The CDR3 extends over 15 amino acids. Germline V lookup: CDR1 SGHTA, CDR2 FQGNSA. The CDR3 coding sequence is TGTGCCAGCAGCTTAGGGACAGGGGGCTCAGATACGCAGTATTTT. Translating it yields CASSLGTGGSDTQYF.

This clone was seen more than once but under ten times. J is TRBJ1-6 and V is TRBV4-1; D possibly corresponds to TRBD1 (5 bases). The CDR3 sequence is 15 residues long. With 0 bases removed from V and 7 bases from J, the gap between germline ends came to 10 bases. The germline V gene encodes CDR1 MGHRA and CDR2 YSYEKL. The CDR3 loop is CASSQETVSNSPLHF. Here the CDR3 DNA reads TGCGCCAGCAGCCAAGAGACAGTATCCAATTCACCCCTCCACTTT.

The CDR3 nucleotides are TGTGCCACCCGACAGGGTATGAACACCGGGGAGCTGTTTTTT. This codes for CATRQGMNTGELFF. The chain is built from TRBV10-3 and TRBJ2-2; TRBD1 matches at 7 bases. V dropped 10 bases and J dropped 1; count of bases not matched to a gene: 6. The length of the CDR3 is 14 residues. Germline CDR1 ENHRY, CDR2 SYGVKD.

This clone showed up just once. The chain carries TRBV24-1 and TRBJ1-2; TRBD1 might be the D (5 bases). Trimming cost V 4 bases and J 3 bases, with 11 bases left between them. Germline V gene data show CDR1 as KGHDR and CDR2 as SFDVKD. CDR3 size: 14 residues. The chain's CDR3 is CATSERQRDYGYTF. The CDR3 DNA reads as TGTGCCACCAGTGAGAGACAGCGAGACTATGGCTACACCTTC.

This clone occurred once. This chain connects TRBV5-1 to TRBJ2-1; 8 nucleotides match TRBD2. V lost 7 bases to trimming and J lost 7 bases; unmatched junction nucleotides: 7. The CDR3 extends over 13 amino acids. The germline gives CDR1 SGHRS, CDR2 YFSETQ. CDR3 sequence: CASVGGGRNEQFF. CDR3 nucleotide sequence: TGCGCCAGCGTAGGCGGGGGGAGGAATGAGCAGTTCTTC. Full variable domain (rest looked up from reference TRBV5-1 and TRBJ2-1): KAGVTQTPRYLIKTRGQQVTLSCSPISGHRSVSWYQQTPGQGLQFLFEYFSETQRNKGNFPGRFSGRQFSNSRSEMNVSTLELGDSALYLCASVGGGRNEQFFGPGTRLTVL.

The gene calls are TRBV19 and TRBJ2-3, with 9 bases fitting TRBD2. The CDR3 covers 14 residues. Per the germline V gene, CDR1 is LNHDA and CDR2 is SQIVND (reference sequence). J lost 4 bases, V lost 6 bases, and 5 bases had no gene match. CDR3 DNA: TGTGCCAGTAGCTGGACTAGCGCGGCAGATACGCAGTATTTT. The encoded protein is CASSWTSAADTQYF.

The chain has TRBV6-5 and TRBJ2-2; 7 bases match TRBD2. CDR1 is MNHEY, CDR2 SVGAGI, per germline. This CDR3 is built from 14 residues. With V trimmed by 9 bases and J by 5 bases, 9 bases remained unmatched. The CDR3 DNA reads TGTGCCAGTTCTGGGGGGGTCGGGACCGGGGAGCTGTTTTTT. This encodes CASSGGVGTGELFF.

The J gene is TRBJ1-4, the V gene TRBV3-1 (or the pseudogene TRBV3-2); a weak D match, TRBD1 (5 bases). V was shortened by 6 bases and J by 0 bases, with 8 bases between the two germline ends. Germline V gene data show CDR1 as LGHDT and CDR2 as YNNKEL (reference sequence). This CDR3 region has 14 residues. Here the CDR3 reads CASRLTATNEKLFF. CDR3 in DNA: TGTGCCAGCAGGCTGACAGCAACTAATGAAAAACTGTTTTTT.

The CDR3 is CASSLSPTGLNTGELFF. Written as DNA, the CDR3 is TGTGCCAGCAGCCTATCCCCCACAGGGCTTAACACCGGGGAGCTGTTTTTT. The rearrangement uses TRBV3-1 (or the pseudogene TRBV3-2) and TRBJ2-2, with a possible D match to TRBD1 (6 bases). The CDR3 spans 17 residues. Germline CDR1 and CDR2: LGHDT and YNNKEL (reference sequence). The V end lost 4 bases, the J end lost 2 bases, and 17 bases lay between the germline ends.